This entry concerns a single T cell receptor (beta chain). Repertoires were generated with immunoSEQ multiplex PCR, while TCRdb's copy carries only in-frame clones and drops some. The table has some 2 million clones, about 95% seen once. These data belong to a study of shared clonotypes between healthy human individuals. Terminally differentiated effector memory CD45RA+ cells were excluded from the naive CD8 cells, which were CD45RO-negative and positively selected for CCR7. With V trimmed by 4 bases and J by 4 bases, 5 bases remained unmatched. Germline CDR1 SGDLS, CDR2 YYNGEE. The CDR3 is 14 amino acids.

The receptor's source is a man aged 18 to 30 in good health. The sequencing sample was made of naive CD8+ T cells sorted from blood. The chain combines TRBV9 with TRBJ2-5, with TRBD1 identical over 9 bases. The CDR3 protein is CASSPWTGVETQYF. The CDR3 region has the DNA TGTGCCAGCAGCCCATGGACAGGGGTAGAGACCCAGTACTTC.